This T cell receptor beta chain was captured in a study of radiotherapy plus CTLA-4 blockade in lung cancer. Study context: Disease control was present in around a third of patients, and objective responses in roughly 17%.

The CDR3 consists of 15 residues. Germline assignment: CDR1 SGHKS and CDR2 YYEKEE (reference sequence). With 2 bases clipped from V and 1 base from J, the junction kept 4 bases outside the gene matches. The table came from immunoSEQ multiplex PCR; TCRdb's copy has only in-frame clones and leaves some out. The sample carries around 82,000 clones, 60% to 85% recorded once. This TCR derives from a human donor with non-small cell lung cancer whose response to radiotherapy plus ipilimumab could not be evaluated. Some clones in this sample may be carry-over from other donors' samples. Specimen: peripheral blood, collected from a patient treated with radiotherapy plus ipilimumab. The J gene is TRBJ1-2, the V gene TRBV5-5; 8 bases fit TRBD1. As DNA, the CDR3 is TGTGCCAGCAGCTTCGGACAGGGCCTTAACTATGGCTACACCTTC. Its protein product is CASSFGQGLNYGYTF.